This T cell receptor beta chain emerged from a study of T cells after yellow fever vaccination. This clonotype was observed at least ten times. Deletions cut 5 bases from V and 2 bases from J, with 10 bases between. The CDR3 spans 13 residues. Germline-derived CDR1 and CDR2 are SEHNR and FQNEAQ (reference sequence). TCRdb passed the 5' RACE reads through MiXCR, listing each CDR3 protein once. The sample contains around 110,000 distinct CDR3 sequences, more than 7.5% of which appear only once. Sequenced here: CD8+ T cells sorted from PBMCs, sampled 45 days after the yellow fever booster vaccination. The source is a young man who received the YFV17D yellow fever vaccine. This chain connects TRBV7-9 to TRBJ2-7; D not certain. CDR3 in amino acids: CASSPPRAYEQYF. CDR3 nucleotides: TGTGCCAGCAGCCCCCCTCGCGCCTACGAGCAGTACTTC.